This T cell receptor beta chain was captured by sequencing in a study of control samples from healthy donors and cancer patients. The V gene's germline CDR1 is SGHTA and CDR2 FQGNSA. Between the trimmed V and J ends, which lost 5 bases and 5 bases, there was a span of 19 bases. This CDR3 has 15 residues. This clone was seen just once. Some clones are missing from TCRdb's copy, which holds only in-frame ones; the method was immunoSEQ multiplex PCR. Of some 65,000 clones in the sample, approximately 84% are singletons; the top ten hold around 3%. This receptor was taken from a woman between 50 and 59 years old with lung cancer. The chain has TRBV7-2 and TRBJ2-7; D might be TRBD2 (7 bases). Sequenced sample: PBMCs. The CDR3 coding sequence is TGTGCCAGCAGCCAGCCGGGGGGCGCAATCCACGAGCAGTACTTC. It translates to CASSQPGGAIHEQYF.